This T cell receptor beta chain comes out of a study of shared clonotypes between healthy human individuals. The data were produced by immunoSEQ multiplex PCR, yet TCRdb's version contains in-frame clones alone and is incomplete. In the table there are roughly 2,000,000 clones, just over 90% of which are singletons. The CDR3 is made up of 15 amino acids. After removal of 7 bases from V and 4 bases from J, the junction contained 6 bases not matched to a gene. Per germline, CDR1 SGHVS and CDR2 FNYEAQ. Naive CD8 cells comprised CD45RO-negative, CCR7-positively selected cells, excluding terminally differentiated effector memory CD45RA+ cells.

The specimen was naive CD8+ T cells from PBMCs. The chain combines TRBV7-6 with TRBJ2-2, with 10 bases identical to TRBD2. The sequence came from a man aged 18 to 30 in good health. Some clones in this sample may be carry-over from other donors' samples. CDR3 sequence (DNA): TGTGCCAGCAACATAGCGGGGGGACTCACCGGGGAGCTGTTTTTT. It translates to CASNIAGGLTGELFF. The full variable domain, in which reference TRBV7-6 and TRBJ2-2 provide the parts outside the CDR3, is GAGVSQSPRYKVTKRGQDVALRCDPISGHVSLYWYRQALGQGPEFLTYFNYEAQQDKSGLPNDRFSAERPEGSISTLTIQRTEQRDSAMYRCASNIAGGLTGELFFGEGSRLTVL.